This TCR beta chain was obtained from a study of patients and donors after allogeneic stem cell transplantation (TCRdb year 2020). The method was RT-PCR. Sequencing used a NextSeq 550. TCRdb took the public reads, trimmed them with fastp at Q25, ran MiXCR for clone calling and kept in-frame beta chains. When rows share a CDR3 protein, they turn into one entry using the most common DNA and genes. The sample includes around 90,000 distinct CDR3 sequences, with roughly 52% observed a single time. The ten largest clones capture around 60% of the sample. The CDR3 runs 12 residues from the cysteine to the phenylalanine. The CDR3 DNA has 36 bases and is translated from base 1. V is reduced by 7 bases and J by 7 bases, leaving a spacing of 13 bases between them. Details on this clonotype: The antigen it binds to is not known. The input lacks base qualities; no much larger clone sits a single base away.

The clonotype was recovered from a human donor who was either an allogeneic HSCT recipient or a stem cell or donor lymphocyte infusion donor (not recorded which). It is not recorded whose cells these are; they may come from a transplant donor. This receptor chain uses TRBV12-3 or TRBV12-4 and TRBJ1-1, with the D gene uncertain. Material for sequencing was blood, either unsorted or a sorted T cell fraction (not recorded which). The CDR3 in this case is CASTLHPGEAFF. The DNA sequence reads TGTGCCAGCACTCTTCACCCGGGTGAAGCTTTCTTT.